This T cell receptor beta chain derives from a study of blood T cell repertoires in COVID-19. For the study at large: Acute-phase and convalescent COVID-19 samples originated in the United States, Italy and Spain.

Study members were between about 18 and 100 years old and lived in about two dozen US regions. Germline CDR1 LNHDA, CDR2 SQIVND (reference sequence). The CDR3 consists of 13 residues. Trimming pared 1 base from V and 4 bases from J, leaving 8 bases between. Original processing notes: Estimates of nucleated cell counts were drawn from the amplification of reference gene primers. Assay: immunoSEQ multiplex PCR; the TCRdb copy retains only in-frame clones and omits some. V and J calls and clone size are given by that table; D and trimming were obtained from the DNA. Seen here are some 250,000 clones, 65% to 90% observed once, and the top ten hold around 15%. This clone was observed once.

This TCR derives from a man between 18 and 29 years old who had recovered from COVID-19. The V gene is TRBV19, the J gene TRBJ2-7; D uncertain. Sequencing input: PBMCs or T cells enriched from blood (not recorded which). CDR3 amino acids: CASSIAGGYEQYF. DNA of the CDR3: TGTGCCAGTAGTATAGCGGGTGGGTACGAGCAGTACTTC.